What follows are 6 T cell receptor beta chains derived from one specimen sequenced in a study of blood T cell repertoires in COVID-19. Generated by immunoSEQ multiplex PCR, the TCRdb table keeps only in-frame clones and is missing some. The sample includes approximately 670,000 clones, 90% of them seen just once. The specimen sequenced was peripheral blood. Every receptor here comes from a woman aged 18-29 years with acute or convalescent COVID-19.

The J gene is TRBJ1-1, the V gene TRBV2; 8 nucleotides line up with TRBD1. The CDR3 length is 17 residues. Germline CDR1 is SNHLY and CDR2 is FYNNEI. The V gene end was trimmed by 7 bases and the J gene end by 5 bases; junction bases not matched to a gene: 18. CDR3 loop: CASKAVGGQVPGTEAFF. CDR3 nucleotide sequence: TGTGCCAGCAAGGCGGTTGGGGGACAGGTTCCAGGGACTGAAGCTTTCTTT.

The chain carries TRBV24-1 and TRBJ1-1; the D is unclear. The CDR3 has 13 residues. Per germline, CDR1 KGHDR and CDR2 SFDVKD. V was trimmed by 5 bases and J by 4 bases, leaving 10 bases between them. The CDR3 DNA sequence: TGTGCCACCAGTGGGGTCGGCGGCACTGAAGCTTTCTTT. It is translated as CATSGVGGTEAFF.

The gene calls are TRBV6-6 and TRBJ1-3; perhaps TRBD1 as D (6 bases). Germline V gives CDR1 MNHNY, CDR2 SVGAGI (reference sequence). This CDR3 has 15 amino acids. The V gene lost 0 bases and the J gene lost 2 bases, with 8 bases spanning the gap. The CDR3 region is CASSYSDSTGNTIYF. The CDR3 DNA reads TGTGCCAGCAGTTACTCGGACAGTACTGGAAACACCATATATTTT.

The chain combines TRBV6-7 with TRBJ1-6; 8 bases map to TRBD1. TRBV6-7 is marked as an open reading frame, function uncertain. V lost 6 bases, J lost 6 bases, and 10 bases stayed unmatched. This CDR3 comprises 16 residues. CDR3 in DNA: TGTGCCAGCAGGGCCATCGGGACAGGAGGTAATTCACCCCTCCACTTT. It is translated as CASRAIGTGGNSPLHF.

J is TRBJ1-2 and V is TRBV5-1, with 8 bases aligning to TRBD1. This CDR3 has 15 residues. CDR1 is SGHRS, CDR2 YFSETQ, per germline. The V gene end was trimmed by 6 bases and the J gene end by 5 bases; junction bases not matched to a gene: 12. DNA of the CDR3: TGCGCCAGCACCCTGGGGACAGGCCCCTTTTATGGCTACACCTTC. It is translated as CASTLGTGPFYGYTF.

This sequence joins TRBV3-1 (or the pseudogene TRBV3-2) and TRBJ2-3; no reliable D call. The CDR3 sequence is 16 residues long. Germline V gives CDR1 LGHDT, CDR2 YNNKEL (reference sequence). The V gene lost 0 bases and the J gene lost 2 bases, with 12 bases spanning the gap. As DNA, the CDR3 is TGTGCCAGCAGCCAAGATCCTGTCGGTACCACAGATACGCAGTATTTT. It encodes CASSQDPVGTTDTQYF.